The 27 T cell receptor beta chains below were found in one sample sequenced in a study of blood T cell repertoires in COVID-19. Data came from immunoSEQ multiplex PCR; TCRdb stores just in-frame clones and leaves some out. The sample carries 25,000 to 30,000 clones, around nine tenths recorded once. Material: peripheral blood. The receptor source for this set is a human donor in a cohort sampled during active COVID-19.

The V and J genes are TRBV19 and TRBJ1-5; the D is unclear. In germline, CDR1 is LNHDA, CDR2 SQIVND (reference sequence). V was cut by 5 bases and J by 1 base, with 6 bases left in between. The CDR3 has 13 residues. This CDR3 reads CASSLISNQPQHF. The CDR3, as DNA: TGTGCCAGTAGTCTTATCAGCAATCAGCCCCAGCATTTT. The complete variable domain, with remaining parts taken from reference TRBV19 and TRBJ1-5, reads DGGITQSPKYLFRKEGQNVTLSCEQNLNHDAMYWYRQDPGQGLRLIYYSQIVNDFQKGDIAEGYSVSREKKESFPLTVTSAQKNPTAFYLCASSLISNQPQHFGDGTRLSIL.

The CDR3, as DNA: TGCAGCGTCCACGCGGACAATTCCTACGAGCAGTACTTC. Its translation: CSVHADNSYEQYF. The V and J genes are TRBV29-1 and TRBJ2-7; possibly TRBD1 for D (5 bases). This CDR3 spans 13 amino acids. Germline CDR1 SQVTM, CDR2 ANQGSEA. Trimming shortened V by 6 bases and J by 1 base, and 13 bases separated the two germline ends.

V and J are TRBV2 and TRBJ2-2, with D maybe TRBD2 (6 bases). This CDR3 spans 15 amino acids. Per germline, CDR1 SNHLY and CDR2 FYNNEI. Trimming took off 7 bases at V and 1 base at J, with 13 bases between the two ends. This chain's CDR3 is CASIGGSLNTGELFF. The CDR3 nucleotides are TGTGCCAGCATAGGAGGGAGCCTGAACACCGGGGAGCTGTTTTTT.

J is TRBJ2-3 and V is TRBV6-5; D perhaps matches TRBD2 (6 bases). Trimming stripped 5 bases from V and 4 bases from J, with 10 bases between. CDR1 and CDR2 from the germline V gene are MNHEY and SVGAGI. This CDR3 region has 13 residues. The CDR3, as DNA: TGTGCCAGCAGTCAGGGACTCTCAGATACGCAGTATTTT. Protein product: CASSQGLSDTQYF.

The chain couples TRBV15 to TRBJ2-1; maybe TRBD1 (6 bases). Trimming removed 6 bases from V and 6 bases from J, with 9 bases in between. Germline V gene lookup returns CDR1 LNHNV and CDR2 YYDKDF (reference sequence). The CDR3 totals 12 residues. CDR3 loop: CATRKTGNEQFF. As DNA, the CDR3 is TGTGCCACCAGGAAGACAGGCAATGAGCAGTTCTTC.

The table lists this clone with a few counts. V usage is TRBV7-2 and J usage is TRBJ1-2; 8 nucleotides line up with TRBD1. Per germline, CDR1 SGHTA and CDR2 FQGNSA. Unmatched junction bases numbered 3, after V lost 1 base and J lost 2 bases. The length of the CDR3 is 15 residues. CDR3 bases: TGTGCCAGCAGCTTAGATGCAGGGGGCAACTATGGCTACACCTTC. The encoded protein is CASSLDAGGNYGYTF.

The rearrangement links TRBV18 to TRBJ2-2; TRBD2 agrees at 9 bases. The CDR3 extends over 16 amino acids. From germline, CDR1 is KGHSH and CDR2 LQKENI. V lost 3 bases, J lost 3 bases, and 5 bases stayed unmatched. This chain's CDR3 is CASSPYAGGDTGELFF. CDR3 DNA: TGTGCCAGCTCACCCTACGCGGGAGGGGACACCGGGGAGCTGTTTTTT.

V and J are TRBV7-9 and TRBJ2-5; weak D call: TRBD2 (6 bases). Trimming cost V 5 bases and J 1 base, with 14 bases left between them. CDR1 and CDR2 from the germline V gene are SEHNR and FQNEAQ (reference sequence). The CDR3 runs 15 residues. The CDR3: CASSPPLAPQETQYF. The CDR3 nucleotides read TGTGCCAGCAGCCCACCACTAGCACCCCAAGAGACCCAGTACTTC.

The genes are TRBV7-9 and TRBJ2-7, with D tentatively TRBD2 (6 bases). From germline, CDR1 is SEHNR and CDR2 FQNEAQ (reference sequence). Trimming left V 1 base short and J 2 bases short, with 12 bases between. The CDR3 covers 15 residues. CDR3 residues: CASSLDQWGAYEQYF. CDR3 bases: TGTGCCAGCAGCTTAGACCAATGGGGGGCCTACGAGCAGTACTTC.

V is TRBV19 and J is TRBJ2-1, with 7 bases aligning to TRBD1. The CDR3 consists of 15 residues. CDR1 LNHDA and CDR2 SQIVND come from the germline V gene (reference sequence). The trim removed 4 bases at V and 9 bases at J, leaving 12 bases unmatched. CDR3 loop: CASSRVGGQAGEQFF. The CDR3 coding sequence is TGTGCCAGTAGTAGAGTAGGAGGACAGGCCGGTGAGCAGTTCTTC. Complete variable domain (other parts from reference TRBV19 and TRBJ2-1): DGGITQSPKYLFRKEGQNVTLSCEQNLNHDAMYWYRQDPGQGLRLIYYSQIVNDFQKGDIAEGYSVSREKKESFPLTVTSAQKNPTAFYLCASSRVGGQAGEQFFGPGTRLTVL.

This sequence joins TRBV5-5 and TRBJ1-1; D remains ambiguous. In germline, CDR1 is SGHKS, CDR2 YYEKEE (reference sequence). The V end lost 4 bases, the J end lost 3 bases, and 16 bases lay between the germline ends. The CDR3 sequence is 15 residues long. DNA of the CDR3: TGTGCCAGCAGCCCCATGGCAGCAGGATACACTGAAGCTTTCTTT. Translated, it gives CASSPMAAGYTEAFF. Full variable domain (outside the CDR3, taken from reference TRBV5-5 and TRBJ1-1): DAGVTQSPTHLIKTRGQQVTLRCSPISGHKSVSWYQQVLGQGPQFIFQYYEKEERGRGNFPDRFSARQFPNYSSELNVNALLLGDSALYLCASSPMAAGYTEAFFGQGTRLTVV.

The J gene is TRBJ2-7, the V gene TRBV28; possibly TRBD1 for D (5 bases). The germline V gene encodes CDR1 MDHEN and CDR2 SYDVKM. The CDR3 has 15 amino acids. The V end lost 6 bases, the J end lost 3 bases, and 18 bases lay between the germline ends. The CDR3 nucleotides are TGTGCCAGCAGCACCAGGGTTTGGGCGATCTACGAGCAGTACTTC. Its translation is CASSTRVWAIYEQYF.

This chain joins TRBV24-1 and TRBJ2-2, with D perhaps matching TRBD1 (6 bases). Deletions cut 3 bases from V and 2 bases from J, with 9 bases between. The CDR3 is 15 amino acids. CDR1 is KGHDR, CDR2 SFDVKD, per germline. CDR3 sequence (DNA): TGTGCCACCAGTGATCCGGGACACAACACCGGGGAGCTGTTTTTT. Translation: CATSDPGHNTGELFF.

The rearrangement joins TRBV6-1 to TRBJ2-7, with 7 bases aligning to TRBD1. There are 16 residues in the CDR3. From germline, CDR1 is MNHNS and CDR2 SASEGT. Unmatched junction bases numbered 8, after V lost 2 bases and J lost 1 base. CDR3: CASSETVGGTSYEQYF. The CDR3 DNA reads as TGTGCCAGCAGTGAAACTGTAGGGGGCACGTCCTACGAGCAGTACTTC.

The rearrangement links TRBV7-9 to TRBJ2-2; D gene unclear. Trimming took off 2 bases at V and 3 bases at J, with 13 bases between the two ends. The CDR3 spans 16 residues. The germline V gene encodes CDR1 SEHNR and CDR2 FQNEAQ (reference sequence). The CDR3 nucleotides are TGTGCCAGCAGCTTAAGCCCTTCCTTAGACACCGGGGAGCTGTTTTTT. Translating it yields CASSLSPSLDTGELFF.

Here the CDR3 DNA reads TGTGCCAGCAGCTTAGGGGGACTAGCGGGAGTCTACGAGCAGTACTTC. It codes for CASSLGGLAGVYEQYF. This chain links TRBV7-9 with TRBJ2-7; 14 bases fit TRBD2. The CDR3 loop spans 16 amino acids. J lost 3 bases, V lost 1 base, and 2 bases had no gene match. The germline gives CDR1 SEHNR, CDR2 FQNEAQ (reference sequence).

CDR3 sequence reads: CASRGLAGGPQEQYF. The CDR3 DNA follows: TGTGCCAGCAGGGGACTAGCGGGAGGGCCGCAAGAGCAGTACTTC. V is TRBV6-5 and J is TRBJ2-7, with TRBD2 matching 16 bases. The germline V gene has CDR1 MNHEY and CDR2 SVGAGI. This CDR3 spans 15 amino acids. Trimming cost V 6 bases and J 7 bases; bases outside gene matches: 6.

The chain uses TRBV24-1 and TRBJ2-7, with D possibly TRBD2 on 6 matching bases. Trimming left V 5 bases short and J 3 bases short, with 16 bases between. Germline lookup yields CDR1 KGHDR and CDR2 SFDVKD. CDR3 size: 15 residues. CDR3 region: CATSGEPGTLYEQYF. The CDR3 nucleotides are TGTGCCACCAGTGGAGAACCCGGGACTCTCTACGAGCAGTACTTC.

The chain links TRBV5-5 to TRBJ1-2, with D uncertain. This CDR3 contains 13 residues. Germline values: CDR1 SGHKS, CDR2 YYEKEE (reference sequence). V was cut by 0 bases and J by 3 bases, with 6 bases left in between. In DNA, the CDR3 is TGTGCCAGCAGCTTGGAGTCAGACTATGGCTACACCTTC. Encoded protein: CASSLESDYGYTF.

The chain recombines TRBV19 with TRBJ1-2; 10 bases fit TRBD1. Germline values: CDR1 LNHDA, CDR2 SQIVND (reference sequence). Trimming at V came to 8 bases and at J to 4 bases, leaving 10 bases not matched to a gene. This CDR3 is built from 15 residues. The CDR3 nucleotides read TGTGCCAGTTCTACCGGGACAGGGGAGGCCTATGGCTACACCTTC. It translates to CASSTGTGEAYGYTF.

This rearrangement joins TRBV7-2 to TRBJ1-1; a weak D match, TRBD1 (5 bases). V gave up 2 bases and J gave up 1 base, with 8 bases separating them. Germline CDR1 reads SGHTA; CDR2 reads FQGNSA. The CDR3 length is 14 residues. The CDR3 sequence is CASSLSRENTEAFF. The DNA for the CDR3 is TGTGCCAGCAGCTTATCCAGGGAGAACACTGAAGCTTTCTTT.

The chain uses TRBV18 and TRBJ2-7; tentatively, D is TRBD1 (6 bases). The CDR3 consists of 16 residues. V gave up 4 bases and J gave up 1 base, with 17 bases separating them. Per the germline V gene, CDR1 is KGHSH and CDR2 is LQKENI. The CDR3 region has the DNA TGTGCCAGCTCACGGTCCGGCACAGGGCTATCCTACGAGCAGTACTTC. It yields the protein CASSRSGTGLSYEQYF. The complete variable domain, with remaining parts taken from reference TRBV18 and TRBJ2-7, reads NAGVMQNPRHLVRRRGQEARLRCSPMKGHSHVYWYRQLPEEGLKFMVYLQKENIIDESGMPKERFSAEFPKEGPSILRIQQVVRGDSAAYFCASSRSGTGLSYEQYFGPGTRLTVT.

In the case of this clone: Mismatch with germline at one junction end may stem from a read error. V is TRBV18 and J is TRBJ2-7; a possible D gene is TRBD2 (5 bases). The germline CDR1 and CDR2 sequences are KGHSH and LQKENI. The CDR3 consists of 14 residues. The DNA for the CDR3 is TGTGCCAGCTCGCCACCCGGGATAAAATACGAGCAGTACTTC. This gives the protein CASSPPGIKYEQYF.

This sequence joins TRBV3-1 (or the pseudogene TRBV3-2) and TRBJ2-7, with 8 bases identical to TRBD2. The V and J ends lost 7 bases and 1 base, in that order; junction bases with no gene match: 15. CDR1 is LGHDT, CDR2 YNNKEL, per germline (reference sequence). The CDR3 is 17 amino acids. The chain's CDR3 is CASTLGPGLGGSYEQYF. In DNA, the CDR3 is TGTGCCAGCACCCTCGGGCCGGGACTAGGGGGGTCCTACGAGCAGTACTTC.

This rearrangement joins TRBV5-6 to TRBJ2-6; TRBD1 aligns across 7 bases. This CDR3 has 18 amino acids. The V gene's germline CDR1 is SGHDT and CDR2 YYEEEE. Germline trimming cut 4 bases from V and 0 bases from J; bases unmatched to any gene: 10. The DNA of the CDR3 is TGTGCCAGCAGCGAGTGGACAGGAACCTCCTCTGGGGCCAACGTCCTGACTTTC. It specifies CASSEWTGTSSGANVLTF.

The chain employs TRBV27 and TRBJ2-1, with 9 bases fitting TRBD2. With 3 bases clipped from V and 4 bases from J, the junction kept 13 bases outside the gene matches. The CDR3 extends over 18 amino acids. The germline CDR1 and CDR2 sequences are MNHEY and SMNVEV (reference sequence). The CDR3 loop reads CASSFRPPQRGDYNEQFF. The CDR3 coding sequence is TGTGCCAGCAGTTTCCGCCCCCCACAGCGGGGGGATTACAATGAGCAGTTCTTC.

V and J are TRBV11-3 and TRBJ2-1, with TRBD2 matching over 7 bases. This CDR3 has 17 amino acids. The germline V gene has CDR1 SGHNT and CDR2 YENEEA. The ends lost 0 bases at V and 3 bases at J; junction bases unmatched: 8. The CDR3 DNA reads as TGTGCCAGCAGCTTAGACAGGACTAGAAAGAGCTACAATGAGCAGTTCTTC. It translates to CASSLDRTRKSYNEQFF.